One and the same sample provided the 15 T cell receptor beta chains below, sequenced in a study of cytomegalovirus exposure and HLA in healthy donors. The PCR employed 60 Vbeta primers together with 13 Jbeta primers. Clones were read by immunoSEQ multiplex PCR, and TCRdb kept only the in-frame ones, dropping some. The sample holds fewer than 200,000 clones, around 80% seen once. The sample comprised PBMCs. The receptors stem from a woman in her forties or fifties in good health and CMV-seropositive.

This chain connects TRBV5-6 to TRBJ2-3; TRBD2 is a possible D gene (5 bases). V lost 1 base and J lost 0, with 12 bases in between. CDR3 length equals 16 residues. Germline CDR1 reads SGHDT; CDR2 reads YYEEEE. Here the CDR3 DNA reads TGTGCCAGCAGCTTGCTCGGGGTTGGAAGCACAGATACGCAGTATTTT. Amino acid sequence: CASSLLGVGSTDTQYF.

This clone was seen only a few times. This sequence joins TRBV4-1 and TRBJ2-7; no clear D. This CDR3 has 15 amino acids. The V gene's germline CDR1 is MGHRA and CDR2 YSYEKL. Trimming left V 0 bases short and J 6 bases short, with 15 bases between. The DNA of the CDR3 is TGCGCCAGCAGCCAAGATGTCTCGCTGAGAGGCGAGCAGTACTTC. Protein sequence: CASSQDVSLRGEQYF.

The V gene is TRBV7-3, the J gene TRBJ2-5, with 10 bases lining up with TRBD2. Germline V gives CDR1 SGHTA, CDR2 FQGTGA. Trimming at V came to 5 bases and at J to 3 bases, leaving 3 bases not matched to a gene. The CDR3 has 14 residues. The DNA for the CDR3 is TGTGCCAGCAGCGCAAGCGGGAGGGAAGAGACCCAGTACTTC. It codes for CASSASGREETQYF.

This clone showed up just once. The chain couples TRBV27 to TRBJ2-4, with 7 positions matching TRBD1. Germline V gene data show CDR1 as MNHEY and CDR2 as SMNVEV (reference sequence). CDR3 length: 16 residues. The V and J ends lost 6 bases and 0 bases, in that order; junction bases with no gene match: 8. CDR3 region: CASRTQGYLAKNIQYF. As DNA, the CDR3 is TGTGCCAGCAGAACACAGGGGTACCTAGCCAAAAACATTCAGTACTTC.

The V and J genes are TRBV4-1 and TRBJ2-5; 13 bases line up with TRBD2. The CDR3 sequence is 17 residues long. The junction had 8 bases not matched to a gene; V was cut back by 3 bases and J by 4 bases. Germline assignment: CDR1 MGHRA and CDR2 YSYEKL. The CDR3 DNA follows: TGCGCCAGCAGCCAGCTGGGACTAGCGGGATGGGGAGAGACCCAGTACTTC. Translated, it gives CASSQLGLAGWGETQYF.

This CDR3 is CASSPSTEETQYF. Written as DNA, the CDR3 is TGCGCCAGCAGCCCTTCCACGGAAGAGACCCAGTACTTC. The V gene is TRBV4-3, the J gene TRBJ2-5; D remains unclear. V lost 4 bases and J lost 3, with 9 bases in between. Germline CDR1 reads LGHNA; CDR2 reads YSLEER. The CDR3 is 13 amino acids.

The chain joins TRBV28 to TRBJ2-5; perhaps TRBD1 as D (6 bases). The CDR3 is 14 residues long. The V gene's germline CDR1 is MDHEN and CDR2 SYDVKM. Trimming took 5 bases from V and 1 from J, leaving 11 bases between them. CDR3 sequence: CASSPPGAQETQYF. CDR3 DNA: TGTGCCAGCAGTCCTCCAGGGGCCCAAGAGACCCAGTACTTC.

The chain joins TRBV27 to TRBJ1-1; 7 bases fit TRBD1. CDR1 and CDR2 from the germline V gene are MNHEY and SMNVEV (reference sequence). The J segment lost 0 bases and the V segment lost 3 bases, leaving 7 bases of the junction unmatched. The CDR3 has 16 amino acids. The CDR3 coding sequence is TGTGCCAGCAGTTTTGGGCAGGGGGTAATGAACACTGAAGCTTTCTTT. It is translated as CASSFGQGVMNTEAFF.

The chain links TRBV10-2 to TRBJ2-7, with 12 bases that match TRBD2. Germline V lookup: CDR1 WSHSY, CDR2 SAAADI. V shed 0 bases and J 6 bases; nucleotides not matched to a gene: 6. The CDR3 is made up of 16 amino acids. CDR3 sequence (DNA): TGCGCCAGCAGTGAGTCGGCCCTAGCGGGAGGGCCCGAGCAGTACTTC. Translated, it gives CASSESALAGGPEQYF.

About this clone itself: The junction differs from germline at one of its ends, possibly a read error. V is TRBV5-1 and J is TRBJ2-1, with D possibly being TRBD2 (6 bases). Germline V gene lookup returns CDR1 SGHRS and CDR2 YFSETQ. The CDR3 extends over 16 amino acids. The CDR3 region is CASSLGLPRGAARRVF. The CDR3 DNA reads TGCGCCAGCAGCTTGGGCCTCCCCCGCGGGGCGGCTAGGAGGGTCTTC.

Note on this clone: Germline and junction disagree at one end, which may indicate a read error. The chain couples TRBV7-7 to TRBJ2-1; 10 nucleotides align to TRBD2. From germline, CDR1 is SSHAT and CDR2 FNYEAQ (reference sequence). CDR3 length: 15 amino acids. CDR3: CASSSLAGASYEQFF. In DNA form, the CDR3 reads TGTGCTAGCAGCTCGCTAGCGGGAGCATCATATGAGCAGTTCTTC.

There are a few counts of this clone. The V gene is TRBV5-1, the J gene TRBJ2-7; TRBD2 is a possible D gene (6 bases). This CDR3 comprises 15 residues. CDR1 is SGHRS and CDR2 is YFSETQ in the germline V gene. The ends were cut back, 0 bases at V and 0 bases at J, with 10 bases in the middle. This CDR3 reads CASSLGGISSYEQYF. CDR3 coding DNA: TGCGCCAGCAGCTTGGGCGGGATCAGCTCCTACGAGCAGTACTTC.

CDR3 nucleotides: TGTGCCAGCAAAGAGCTCCAGACAGAAATCTACTACGAGCAGTACTTC. As protein: CASKELQTEIYYEQYF. J is TRBJ2-7 and V is TRBV2; a weak D match, TRBD1 (5 bases). CDR1 and CDR2 from the germline V gene are SNHLY and FYNNEI. There are 16 residues in the CDR3. Trimming left V 7 bases short and J 3 bases short, with 22 bases between.

This sequence joins TRBV15 and TRBJ1-3; D is uncertain. This CDR3 is 16 amino acids long. The V end was cut by 0 bases, the J end by 4 bases, with 13 bases between. The germline V gene has CDR1 LNHNV and CDR2 YYDKDF (reference sequence). CDR3 DNA sequence: TGTGCCACCAGCAGAGAGGGGAGGTATACGGGAAACACCATATATTTT. The encoded protein is CATSREGRYTGNTIYF.

With regard to this clone: One end of the junction varies from germline; a read error may be responsible. J is TRBJ2-5 and V is TRBV7-7, with unresolved D. Germline V lookup: CDR1 SSHAT, CDR2 FNYEAQ (reference sequence). CDR3 length: 11 amino acids. CDR3 residues: CASSPLETQYF. CDR3 DNA: TGTGCTAGCAGCCCCTTGGAGACCCAGTACTTC.